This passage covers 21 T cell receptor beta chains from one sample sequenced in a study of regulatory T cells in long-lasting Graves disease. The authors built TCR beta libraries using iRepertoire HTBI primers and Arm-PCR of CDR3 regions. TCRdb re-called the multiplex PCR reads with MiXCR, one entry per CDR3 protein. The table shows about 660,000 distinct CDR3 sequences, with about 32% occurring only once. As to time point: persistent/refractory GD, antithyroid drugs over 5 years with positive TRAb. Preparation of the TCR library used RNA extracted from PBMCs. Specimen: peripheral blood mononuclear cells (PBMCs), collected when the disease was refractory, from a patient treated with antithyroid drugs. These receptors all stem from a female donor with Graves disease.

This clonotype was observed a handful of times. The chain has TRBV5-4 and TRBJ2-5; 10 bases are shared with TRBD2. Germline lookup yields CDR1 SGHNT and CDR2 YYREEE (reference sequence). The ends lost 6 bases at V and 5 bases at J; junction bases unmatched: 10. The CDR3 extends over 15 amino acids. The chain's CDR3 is CASNVAGGPGETQYF. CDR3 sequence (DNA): TGTGCCAGCAACGTAGCGGGAGGCCCGGGGGAGACCCAGTACTTC. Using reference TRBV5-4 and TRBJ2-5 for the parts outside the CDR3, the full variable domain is ETGVTQSPTHLIKTRGQQVTLRCSSQSGHNTVSWYQQALGQGPQFIFQYYREEENGRGNFPPRFSGLQFPNYSSELNVNALELDDSALYLCASNVAGGPGETQYFGPGTRLLVL.

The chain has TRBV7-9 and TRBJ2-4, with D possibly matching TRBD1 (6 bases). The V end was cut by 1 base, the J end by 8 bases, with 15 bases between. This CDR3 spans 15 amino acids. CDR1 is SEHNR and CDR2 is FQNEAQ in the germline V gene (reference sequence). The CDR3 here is CASSLVTGELDIQYF. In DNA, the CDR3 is TGTGCCAGCAGCTTAGTGACAGGCGAATTGGACATTCAGTACTTC.

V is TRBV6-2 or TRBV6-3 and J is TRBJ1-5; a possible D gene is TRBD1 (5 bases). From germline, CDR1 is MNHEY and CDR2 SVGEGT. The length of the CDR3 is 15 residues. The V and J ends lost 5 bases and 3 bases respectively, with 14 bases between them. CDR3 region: CASSDLVGVNQPQHF. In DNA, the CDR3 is TGTGCCAGCAGTGACCTAGTGGGGGTCAATCAGCCCCAGCATTTT.

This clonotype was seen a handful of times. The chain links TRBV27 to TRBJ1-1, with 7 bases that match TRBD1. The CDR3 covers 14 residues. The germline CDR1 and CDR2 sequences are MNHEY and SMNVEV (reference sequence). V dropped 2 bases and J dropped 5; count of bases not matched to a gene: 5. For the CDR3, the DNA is TGTGCCAGCAGTTTAGGCTTGACAGGGACTGAAGCTTTCTTT. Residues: CASSLGLTGTEAFF.

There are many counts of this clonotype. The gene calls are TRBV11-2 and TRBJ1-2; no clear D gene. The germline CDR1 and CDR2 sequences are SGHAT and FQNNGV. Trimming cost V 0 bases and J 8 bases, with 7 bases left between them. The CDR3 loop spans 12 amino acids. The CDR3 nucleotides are TGTGCCAGCAGCTTAGAGAGGTTGGGCTACACCTTC. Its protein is CASSLERLGYTF.

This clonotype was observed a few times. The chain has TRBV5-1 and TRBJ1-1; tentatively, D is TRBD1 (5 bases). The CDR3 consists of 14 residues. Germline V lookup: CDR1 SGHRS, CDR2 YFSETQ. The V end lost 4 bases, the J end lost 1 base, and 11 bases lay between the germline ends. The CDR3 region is CASSRGSTNTEAFF. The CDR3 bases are TGCGCCAGCAGCAGGGGATCGACGAACACTGAAGCTTTCTTT.

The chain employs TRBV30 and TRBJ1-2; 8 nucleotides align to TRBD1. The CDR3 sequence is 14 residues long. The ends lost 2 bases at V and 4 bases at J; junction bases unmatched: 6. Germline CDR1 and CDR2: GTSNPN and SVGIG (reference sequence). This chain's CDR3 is CAWSPGQEGYGYTF. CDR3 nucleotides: TGTGCCTGGAGTCCGGGACAGGAGGGCTATGGCTACACCTTC.

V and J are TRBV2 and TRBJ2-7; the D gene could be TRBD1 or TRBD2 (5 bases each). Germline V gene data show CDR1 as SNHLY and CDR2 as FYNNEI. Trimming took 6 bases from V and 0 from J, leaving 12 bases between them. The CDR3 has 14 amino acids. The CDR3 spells CASRGDSNSYEQYF. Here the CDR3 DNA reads TGTGCCAGCAGGGGAGACAGTAACTCCTACGAGCAGTACTTC.

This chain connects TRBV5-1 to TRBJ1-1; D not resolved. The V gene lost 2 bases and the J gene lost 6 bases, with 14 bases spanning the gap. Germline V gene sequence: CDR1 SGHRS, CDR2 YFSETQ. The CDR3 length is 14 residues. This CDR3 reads CASSFLRPGSEAFF. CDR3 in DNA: TGCGCCAGCAGCTTCCTCAGACCGGGGTCTGAAGCTTTCTTT. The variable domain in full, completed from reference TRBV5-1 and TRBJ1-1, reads KAGVTQTPRYLIKTRGQQVTLSCSPISGHRSVSWYQQTPGQGLQFLFEYFSETQRNKGNFPGRFSGRQFSNSRSEMNVSTLELGDSALYLCASSFLRPGSEAFFGQGTRLTVV.

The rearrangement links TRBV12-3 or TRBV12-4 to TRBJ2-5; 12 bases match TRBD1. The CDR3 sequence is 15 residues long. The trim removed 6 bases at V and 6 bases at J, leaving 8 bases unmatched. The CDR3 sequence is CASSRGTGGAKTQYF. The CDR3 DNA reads TGTGCCAGCAGCAGGGGGACAGGGGGCGCGAAGACCCAGTACTTC.

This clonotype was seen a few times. CDR3 in DNA: TGTGCCAGCAGTGATCTCATGAGGGGGATCACTGAAGCTTTCTTT. This translates into CASSDLMRGITEAFF. V is TRBV28 and J is TRBJ1-1, with a possible D match to TRBD1 (6 bases). CDR3 length equals 15 residues. V was shortened by 5 bases and J by 4 bases, with 17 bases between the two germline ends. CDR1 is MDHEN and CDR2 is SYDVKM in the germline V gene. Full variable domain (rest looked up from reference TRBV28 and TRBJ1-1): DVKVTQSSRYLVKRTGEKVFLECVQDMDHENMFWYRQDPGLGLRLIYFSYDVKMKEKGDIPEGYSVSREKKERFSLILESASTNQTSMYLCASSDLMRGITEAFFGQGTRLTVV.

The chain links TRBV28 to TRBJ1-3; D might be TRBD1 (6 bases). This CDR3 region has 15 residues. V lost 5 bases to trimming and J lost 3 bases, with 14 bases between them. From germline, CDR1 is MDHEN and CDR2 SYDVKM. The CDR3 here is CASSPPQGSGNTIYF. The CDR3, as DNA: TGTGCCAGCAGTCCGCCACAGGGTAGTGGAAACACCATATATTTT.

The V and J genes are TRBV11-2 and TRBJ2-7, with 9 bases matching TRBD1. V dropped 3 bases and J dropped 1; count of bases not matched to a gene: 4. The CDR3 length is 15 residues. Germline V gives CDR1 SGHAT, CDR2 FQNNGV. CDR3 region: CASSFTGQGSYEQYF. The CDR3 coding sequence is TGTGCCAGCAGCTTTACGGGACAGGGTTCCTACGAGCAGTACTTC.

CDR3 DNA: TGTGCCAGCAGCCACGCAGAGCCTAACGAGCAGTACTTC. It specifies CASSHAEPNEQYF. This chain uses TRBV3-1 with TRBJ2-7; D unclear. Trimming stripped 3 bases from V and 5 bases from J, with 11 bases between. CDR3 length equals 13 residues. The germline gives CDR1 LGHDT, CDR2 YNNKEL (reference sequence).

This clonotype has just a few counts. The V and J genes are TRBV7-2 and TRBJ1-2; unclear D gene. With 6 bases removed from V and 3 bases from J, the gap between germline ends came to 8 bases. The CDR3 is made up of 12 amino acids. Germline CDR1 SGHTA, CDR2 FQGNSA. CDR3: CASSMTDYGYTF. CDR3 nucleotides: TGTGCCAGCAGTATGACGGACTATGGCTACACCTTC. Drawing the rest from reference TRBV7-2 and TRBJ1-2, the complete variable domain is GAGVSQSPSNKVTEKGKDVELRCDPISGHTALYWYRQSLGQGLEFLIYFQGNSAPDKSGLPSDRFSAERTGGSVSTLTIQRTQQEDSAVYLCASSMTDYGYTFGSGTRLTVV.

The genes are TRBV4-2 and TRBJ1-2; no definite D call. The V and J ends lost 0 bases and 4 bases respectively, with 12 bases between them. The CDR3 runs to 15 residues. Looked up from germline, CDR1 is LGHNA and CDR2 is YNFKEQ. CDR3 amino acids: CASSQDWTATYGYTF. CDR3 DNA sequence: TGTGCCAGCAGCCAAGATTGGACGGCTACCTATGGCTACACCTTC.

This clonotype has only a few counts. CDR3 in DNA: TGCGCCAGCAGCCAAGCTGGAAGCGGGGGCTATGGCTACACCTTC. It yields the protein CASSQAGSGGYGYTF. The rearrangement joins TRBV4-1 to TRBJ1-2, with a possible D match to TRBD1 (5 bases). CDR1 is MGHRA and CDR2 is YSYEKL in the germline V gene. The CDR3 sequence is 15 residues long. Trimming pared 1 base from V and 4 bases from J, leaving 13 bases between.

The CDR3: CASSALLRGRRGTNEKLFF. For the CDR3, the DNA is TGTGCCAGCAGCGCCCTACTCAGGGGGCGCAGGGGAACTAATGAAAAACTGTTTTTT. This chain joins TRBV7-6 and TRBJ1-4, with 8 bases matching TRBD1. Germline CDR1 SGHVS, CDR2 FNYEAQ. Trimming cost V 5 bases and J 1 base; bases outside gene matches: 15. This CDR3 is 19 amino acids long.

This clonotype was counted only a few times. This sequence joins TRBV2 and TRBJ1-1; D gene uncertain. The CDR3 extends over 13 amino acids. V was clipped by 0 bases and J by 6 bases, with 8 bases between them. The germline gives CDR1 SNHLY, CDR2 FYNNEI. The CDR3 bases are TGTGCCAGCAGTGAAGCGACGTACGCTGAAGCTTTCTTT. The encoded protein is CASSEATYAEAFF. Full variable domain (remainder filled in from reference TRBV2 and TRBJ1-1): EPEVTQTPSHQVTQMGQEVILRCVPISNHLYFYWYRQILGQKVEFLVSFYNNEISEKSEIFDDQFSVERPDGSNFTLKIRSTKLEDSAMYFCASSEATYAEAFFGQGTRLTVV.

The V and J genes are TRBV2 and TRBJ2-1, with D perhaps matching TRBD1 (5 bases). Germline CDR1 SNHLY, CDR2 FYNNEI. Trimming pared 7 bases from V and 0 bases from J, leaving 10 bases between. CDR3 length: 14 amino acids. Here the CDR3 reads CASTGQISYNEQFF. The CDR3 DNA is TGTGCCAGCACAGGGCAGATCTCCTACAATGAGCAGTTCTTC. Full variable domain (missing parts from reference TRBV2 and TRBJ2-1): EPEVTQTPSHQVTQMGQEVILRCVPISNHLYFYWYRQILGQKVEFLVSFYNNEISEKSEIFDDQFSVERPDGSNFTLKIRSTKLEDSAMYFCASTGQISYNEQFFGPGTRLTVL.

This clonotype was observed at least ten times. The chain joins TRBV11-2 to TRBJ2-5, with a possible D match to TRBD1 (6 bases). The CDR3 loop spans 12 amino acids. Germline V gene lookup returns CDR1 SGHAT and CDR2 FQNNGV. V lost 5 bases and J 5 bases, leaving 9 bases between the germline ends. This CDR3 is CASSPRGETQYF. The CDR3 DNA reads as TGTGCCAGCAGCCCCAGGGGTGAGACCCAGTACTTC.